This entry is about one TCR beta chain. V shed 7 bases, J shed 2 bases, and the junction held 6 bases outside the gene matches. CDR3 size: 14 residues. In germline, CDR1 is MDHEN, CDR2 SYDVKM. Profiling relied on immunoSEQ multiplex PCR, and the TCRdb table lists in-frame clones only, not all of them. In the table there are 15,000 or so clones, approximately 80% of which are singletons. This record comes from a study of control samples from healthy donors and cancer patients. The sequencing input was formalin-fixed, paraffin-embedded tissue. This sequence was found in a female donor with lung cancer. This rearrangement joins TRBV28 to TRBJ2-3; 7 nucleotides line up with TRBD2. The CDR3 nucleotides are TGTGCCAGCAACACCGGGACTATCACAGATACGCAGTATTTT. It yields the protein CASNTGTITDTQYF.